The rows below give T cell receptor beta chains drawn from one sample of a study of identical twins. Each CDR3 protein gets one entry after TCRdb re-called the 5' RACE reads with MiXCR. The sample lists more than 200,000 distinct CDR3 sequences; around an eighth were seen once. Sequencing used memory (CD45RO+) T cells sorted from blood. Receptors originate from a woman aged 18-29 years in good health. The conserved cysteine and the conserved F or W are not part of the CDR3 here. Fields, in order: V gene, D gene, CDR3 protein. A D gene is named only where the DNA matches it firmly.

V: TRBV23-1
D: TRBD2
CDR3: ASSQSKPSGRSLETQY

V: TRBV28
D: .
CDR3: ASSFSEGSGELF

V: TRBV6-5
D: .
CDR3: ASSYSEEMNTEAF

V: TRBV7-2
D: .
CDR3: ASSFEGRQPQH

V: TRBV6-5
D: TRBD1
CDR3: ASSYPAGQGRDNEQF

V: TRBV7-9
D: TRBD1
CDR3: ASSREQGPGY

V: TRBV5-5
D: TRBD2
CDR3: ASSLVASGSNEQF

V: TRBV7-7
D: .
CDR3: ASSSTPNPPNEQF

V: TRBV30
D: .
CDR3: AWSVVEQF

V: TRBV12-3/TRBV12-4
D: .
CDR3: ASTLGGSQNIQY

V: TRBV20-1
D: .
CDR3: SADGVSAF

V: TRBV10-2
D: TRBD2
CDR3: ASTRVAGFTDTQY

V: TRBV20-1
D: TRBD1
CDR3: SAIPGQGYNEQF

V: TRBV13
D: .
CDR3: ASRLGADTQY

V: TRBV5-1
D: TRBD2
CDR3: ASSLGLADPETQY

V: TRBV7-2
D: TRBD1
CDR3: ASSNSRGSDTQY

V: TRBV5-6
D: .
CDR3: ASSGTASRETQY

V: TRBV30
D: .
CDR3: AWSVDFHEQF

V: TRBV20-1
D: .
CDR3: SARRDNRGNEQF

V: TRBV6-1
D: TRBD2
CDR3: ATGGLALDEQY

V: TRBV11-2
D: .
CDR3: ASSLSGANSNEKLF

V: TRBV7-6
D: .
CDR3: ASSSAIGQPQH

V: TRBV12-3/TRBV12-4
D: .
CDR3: ASSFGQTYEQY

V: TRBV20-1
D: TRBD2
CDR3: SAQASGRGVHNEQF